This TCR beta chain derives from a study of blood T cell repertoires in COVID-19. In the study overall: Collection of acute and convalescent COVID-19 samples took place in the United States, Italy and Spain.

Original processing methods: The authors estimated nucleated cell counts from reference gene primer amplification. Data came from immunoSEQ multiplex PCR; TCRdb stores just in-frame clones and leaves some out. V, J and clone size derive from that table, while D and trimming were established from the DNA sequence. Of 45,000 to 55,000 clones detected, 78% appear once; the ten largest clones hold 15%. The table lists this clone with a few counts. CDR1 SGHTA and CDR2 FQGNSA come from the germline V gene. The J segment lost 2 bases and the V segment lost 1 base, leaving 6 bases of the junction unmatched. CDR3 length: 17 amino acids.

The chain combines TRBV7-2 with TRBJ2-1; 9 bases are a match to TRBD2. Sequencing was carried out using peripheral blood. This sequence was found in a human donor with active or convalescent COVID-19. The donor label of this sample is uncertain. The CDR3 loop reads CASSLGASGIPYNEQFF. For the CDR3, the DNA is TGTGCCAGCAGCTTAGGAGCTAGCGGGATCCCCTACAATGAGCAGTTCTTC. Full variable domain (missing parts from reference TRBV7-2 and TRBJ2-1): GAGVSQSPSNKVTEKGKDVELRCDPISGHTALYWYRQSLGQGLEFLIYFQGNSAPDKSGLPSDRFSAERTGGSVSTLTIQRTQQEDSAVYLCASSLGASGIPYNEQFFGPGTRLTVL.